Listed below are T cell receptor beta chains from one sample, sequenced in a study of CD8 T cells in ankylosing spondylitis. TCRdb re-derived calls from the 5' RACE reads in MiXCR, one entry per CDR3 protein. The sample has approximately 400,000 distinct CDR3 sequences, approximately 17% seen once; the top ten hold around 0.92%. The specimen sequenced was blood, either unsorted or a sorted T cell fraction (not recorded which). Receptors originate from a male donor with ankylosing spondylitis. Each CDR3 is given with its conserved first and last residue. The order of the fields is V gene, clone size, CDR3 length, J gene, D gene, CDR3 DNA, CDR3 protein. A D gene is named only where the DNA matches it firmly. Expanded clones are given a class, and other clones once, few, many or no size at all.

>TRBV3-1|few|14|TRBJ1-1|TRBD1
TGTGCCAGCAGCCAGGCAGGGGGGAGCACTGAAGCTTTCTTT
CASSQAGGSTEAFF
>TRBV9|few|15|TRBJ1-4|NA
TGTGCCAGCAGCGTCGGCGTCGATTTTAATGAAAAACTGTTTTTT
CASSVGVDFNEKLFF
>TRBV11-2|NA|20|TRBJ2-3|TRBD2
TGTGCCAGCAGCCCCGCGGGAGCAACTACTAGCGGGAGGTTGATTGCTACGCAGTATTTT
CASSPAGATTSGRLIATQYF
>TRBV12-5|NA|14|TRBJ2-5|TRBD1
TGTGCTAGTGCCGCGGCACAGGGGTCGGAGACCCAGTACTTC
CASAAAQGSETQYF
>TRBV4-1|NA|16|TRBJ1-5|TRBD1
TGCGCCAGCAGCCAACTGACAGGGGGCGGCAATCAGCCCCAGCATTTT
CASSQLTGGGNQPQHF
>TRBV6-2/TRBV6-3|NA|14|TRBJ2-2|NA
TGTGCCAGCACCCTCGCAGGGAACACCGGGGAGCTGTTTTTT
CASTLAGNTGELFF
>TRBV7-6|many|18|TRBJ2-3|NA
TGTGCCAGCAGCCTACAACCCATGCCTAGCTTGGTCGCAGATACGCAGTATTTT
CASSLQPMPSLVADTQYF
>TRBV2|few|16|TRBJ1-5|NA
TGTGCCAGCAAGGGAAGGAGGGGGAATAGCAATCAGCCCCAGCATTTT
CASKGRRGNSNQPQHF
>TRBV6-1|few|13|TRBJ2-7|NA
TGTGCCAGCAGTCCCACTTCTGGGAGCGAGCAGTACTTC
CASSPTSGSEQYF
>TRBV12-3/TRBV12-4|few|14|TRBJ2-7|NA
TGTGCCAGCAGTTCGACGGACGGATCCTACGAGCAGTACTTC
CASSSTDGSYEQYF
>TRBV20-1|few|18|TRBJ1-2|NA
TGCAGTGTCAAAACAGGCCCCGGTAACGGGAGCGCTAACTATGGCTACACCTTC
CSVKTGPGNGSANYGYTF
>TRBV6-2/TRBV6-3|NA|17|TRBJ1-1|NA
TGTGCCAGCAACTTTATAAGGCTCGGGAGAATGAACACTGAAGCTTTCTTT
CASNFIRLGRMNTEAFF
>TRBV6-5|NA|13|TRBJ2-5|NA
TGTGCCAGCAGTTTAAGACTTGGAGAGACCCAGTACTTC
CASSLRLGETQYF
>TRBV20-1|few|12|TRBJ1-2|NA
TGCAGTGCTAGCAGGGAATCGGGTGGCTACACCTTC
CSASRESGGYTF
>TRBV7-3|few|14|TRBJ2-1|NA
TGTGCCAGCAGCTTATTAGGACCCGGCAATGAGCAGTTCTTC
CASSLLGPGNEQFF
>TRBV4-2|many|15|TRBJ2-1|TRBD2
TGTGCCAGCAGCCAAGGGTTAACTAGCGAGGGCGAGCAGTTCTTC
CASSQGLTSEGEQFF
>TRBV28|NA|17|TRBJ2-7|TRBD1
TGTGCCAGCAGTCCGCCCTTCGGTGGGGGACAGGGGTACGAGCAGTACTTC
CASSPPFGGGQGYEQYF
>TRBV3-1|NA|13|TRBJ1-1|NA
TGTGCCAGCAGCCAACTAGGGGTCACTGAAGCTTTCTTT
CASSQLGVTEAFF
>TRBV15|few|16|TRBJ2-2|TRBD2
TGTGCCACCAGCGCCTCCTACGGGCGGGAGGCCGGGGAGCTGTTTTTT
CATSASYGREAGELFF
>TRBV6-2/TRBV6-3|NA|14|TRBJ2-3|NA
TGTGCCAGCAGTTCAGATGCCAAGGTAGATACGCAGTATTTT
CASSSDAKVDTQYF